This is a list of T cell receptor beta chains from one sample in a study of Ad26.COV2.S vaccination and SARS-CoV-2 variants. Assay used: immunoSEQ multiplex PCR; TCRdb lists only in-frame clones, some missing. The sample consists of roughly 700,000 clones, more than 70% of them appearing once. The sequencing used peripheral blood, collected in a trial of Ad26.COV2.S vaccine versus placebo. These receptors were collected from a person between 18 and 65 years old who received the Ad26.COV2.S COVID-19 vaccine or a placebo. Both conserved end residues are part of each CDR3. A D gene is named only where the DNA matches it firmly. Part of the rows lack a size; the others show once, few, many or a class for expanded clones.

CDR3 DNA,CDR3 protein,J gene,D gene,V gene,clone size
TGTGCCAGTGGCCAAGGGGAGGGGGCCTACGAGCAGTACTTC,CASGQGEGAYEQYF,TRBJ2-7,-,TRBV19,-
TGTGCCAGTAGTGACGGCAGACCCACAGATACGCAGTATTTT,CASSDGRPTDTQYF,TRBJ2-3,-,TRBV19,-
TGTGCCAGCGGAATTGACACCGGGGAGCTGTTTTTT,CASGIDTGELFF,TRBJ2-2,-,TRBV5-4,-
TGTGCCAGCAGTCTAGCTTCTGGAAACACCATATATTTT,CASSLASGNTIYF,TRBJ1-3,-,TRBV7-9,-
TGTGCCAGCAGCTTAACAGCGTCAGGACTAGGCACAGATACGCAGTATTTT,CASSLTASGLGTDTQYF,TRBJ2-3,TRBD2,TRBV5-5,-
TGTGCCAGCAGGGGGGGACTCGGACAGTCACCCCTCCACTTT,CASRGGLGQSPLHF,TRBJ1-6,-,TRBV13,-
TGTGCCAGCAGCAGGACAGGGGTGACCGGGGAGCTGTTTTTT,CASSRTGVTGELFF,TRBJ2-2,TRBD1,TRBV5-4,few
TGTGCCAGCAGCTTATCGCCGGGACAGGGCGAGCAGTACTTC,CASSLSPGQGEQYF,TRBJ2-7,TRBD1,TRBV11-3,-
TGTGCCAGCAGCTTAGGAGGCGGCCTCAATCAGCCCCAGCATTTT,CASSLGGGLNQPQHF,TRBJ1-5,-,TRBV7-2,-
TGTGCCAGCAGCTCCACTAGGAACAATCAGCCCCAGCATTTT,CASSSTRNNQPQHF,TRBJ1-5,-,TRBV7-9,-
TGTGCCAGCAGCCGATCCTCCGGGACTGACACTGAAGCTTTCTTT,CASSRSSGTDTEAFF,TRBJ1-1,-,TRBV3-1/TRBV3-2,-
TGTGCCAGCAGCTCCGAGACTAGCGGGGGGAGAGATACGCAGTATTTT,CASSSETSGGRDTQYF,TRBJ2-3,TRBD2,TRBV9,-
TGTGCCTCTCTCGGGGCAGGGCACACTGAAGCTTTCTTT,CASLGAGHTEAFF,TRBJ1-1,-,TRBV10-3,-
TGTGCCAGCAGAAACACAGGGGGCGTGGAGACCCAGTACTTC,CASRNTGGVETQYF,TRBJ2-5,TRBD1,TRBV6-6,-
TGTGCCAGTACTCAGGGGGTGGTCAATCAGCCCCAGCATTTT,CASTQGVVNQPQHF,TRBJ1-5,TRBD1,TRBV19,-
TGTGCCAGCTCCAGACAGGGAGTGGGAGATCAGCCCCAGCATTTT,CASSRQGVGDQPQHF,TRBJ1-5,TRBD1,TRBV18,-
TGTGCCTGGAGGAGGGGGACAGGGGATTCACCCCTCCACTTT,CAWRRGTGDSPLHF,TRBJ1-6,TRBD1,TRBV30,few
TGTGCCAGCAGTAGAAGCGGGGGGGCTAAAAATGAGCAGTTCTTC,CASSRSGGAKNEQFF,TRBJ2-1,TRBD2,TRBV27,once
TGTGCCTGGAGTACGATCCAGGGTGGCGGAGAGACCCAGTACTTC,CAWSTIQGGGETQYF,TRBJ2-5,-,TRBV30,-
TGTGCCAGCAGTAAACCCCGCGGACAGATCCAAGAGACCCAGTACTTC,CASSKPRGQIQETQYF,TRBJ2-5,-,TRBV27,-
TGTGCCAGCAGTAGGCAGGGTGGCAATCAGCCCCAGCATTTT,CASSRQGGNQPQHF,TRBJ1-5,-,TRBV27,-
TGTGCCAGCAGTGAAAGACAGAACTTCTATGGCTACACCTTC,CASSERQNFYGYTF,TRBJ1-2,-,TRBV25-1,few
TGCGCCAGCAGCCTGAGCGGGAAGGGAGAGACCCAGTACTTC,CASSLSGKGETQYF,TRBJ2-5,TRBD2,TRBV5-1,-
TGTGCCAGCAGCTTCACAGACAATGAGCAGTTCTTC,CASSFTDNEQFF,TRBJ2-1,-,TRBV7-9,-
TGTGCCAGCAGCTTAGTACTAGCGGGGGGCGGCGAGCAGTACTTC,CASSLVLAGGGEQYF,TRBJ2-7,TRBD2,TRBV7-6,-
TGTGCCAGCTCACCGTGGACAGGGAACACTGAAGCTTTCTTT,CASSPWTGNTEAFF,TRBJ1-1,TRBD1,TRBV18,-